This T cell receptor beta chain was identified during a study of human T cells and chemical hapten exposure. Time point indicated: patch test 2, 6 weeks after DPC sensitization. Treatment noted: therapeutic diphenylcyclopropenone sensitization with weekly scalp DPC. TCRdb re-called the RACE reads with MiXCR, one entry per CDR3 protein. Seen here are some 82,000 distinct CDR3 sequences, more than 6.5% observed once, and the top ten hold approximately 1.2%. Sequenced material: whole blood, taken in connection with sensitization to the hapten diphenylcyclopropenone (DPC). The TCR was taken from a woman in her twenties or thirties with alopecia areata. Some clones in this sample may be carry-over from other donors' samples.

CDR3 nucleotides: TGTGCCAGCAGCACGGACGGAAATAGCAATCAGCCCCAGCATTTT. Its protein is CASSTDGNSNQPQHF. The chain couples TRBV11-2 to TRBJ1-5; D is unclear. Germline V gives CDR1 SGHAT, CDR2 FQNNGV. There are 15 residues in the CDR3. V lost 5 bases, J lost 0 bases, and 11 bases lay in between.